This TCR beta chain was sequenced in a study of post-analysis software for immune sequencing data (dated by TCRdb to about 2015). In terms of the full investigation: Relapsing-remitting, secondary progressive and progressive-relapsing multiple sclerosis were recorded as disease courses, and subtype annotation was lacking for some patients. The patient repertoires were compared against 11 previously published healthy control repertoires obtained from donors aged roughly 6 to 25 years. A subset of samples was prepared in parallel using single-end sample barcoding, then pooled and co-amplified after Illumina adapter ligation.

The paper's findings and limits, for the study overall: Strong co-clustering of samples prepared in the same batch was shown by direct clustering with F measure, prompting a batch-effect correction. Multiple sclerosis patients had significantly lower normalized Chao1 diversity than controls, a result that suggests substantial peripheral T-cell clonal expansion. A handful of TRBV segments, including TRBV5-6, TRBV5-1 and TRBV20-1, were significantly more frequent in patients than controls. The multiple sclerosis patient group was slightly younger than the control group.

Library creation used PCR. The sequencer was an Illumina HiSeq 2500. To reduce PCR and sequencing biases, unique molecular identifiers were incorporated into the TCR beta cDNA libraries. Per 1 to 10 million input T cells, 500,000 or so cDNA molecules were obtained, such that each molecule approximated one T cell. Patient libraries were prepared and sequenced with the same protocol used for the earlier healthy control dataset. Within a given batch, samples were prepared together, multiplexed and sequenced on the same HiSeq lane. Regarding the original processing steps: Raw barcoded reads were processed with MIGEC, discarding single-read molecular identifier groups before consensus assembly and CDR3 extraction. VDJtools was used for post-analysis of the clonotype tables, with diversity normalized by down-sampling every dataset to the smallest sample size. To correct batch-related cross-sample contamination, repertoire overlap clustering matched CDR3 amino acid sequences but not nucleotide sequences. TCRdb trimmed the raw reads at Q25, called clones with MiXCR and kept productive beta chains. Identical CDR3 proteins give one entry, which carries the most common genes and DNA. These V and J calls originate from TCRdb's pipeline instead of the authors' own analysis. Present in this sample are around 770,000 distinct CDR3 sequences, about half of which were seen just once. Together, the top ten hold over 4.5% of the sample.

This clonotype was seen a handful of times. Its antigen remains unidentified. Sequence at one end of the junction differs from germline and may be a read error. To demonstrate the VDJtools post-analysis software, TCR beta repertoires were profiled from the peripheral blood of about a dozen young patients with multiple sclerosis. The patients with multiple sclerosis were children and adolescents between roughly 6 and 15 years of age. From its cysteine to its phenylalanine, the CDR3 spans 14 amino acids. Only CDR3 DNA remains: 42 bases, in frame from the first base. In the germline V gene (reference sequence), CDR1 corresponds to SGHKS and CDR2 to YYEKEE.

The source material was blood. The receptor was isolated from a girl aged 5-17 years with multiple sclerosis. The chain employs TRBV5-5 and TRBJ2-1; the D gene is perhaps TRBD1 or TRBD2, as each covers 5 bases. The nucleotides are TGTGTCAGCAGCTTGGGGGACGCTAGGGAAGAGCAGTTCTTC. Its amino acids are CVSSLGDAREEQFF.